This is a list of T cell receptor beta chains from one sample in a study of blood T cells in healthy people across ages. TCRdb ran MiXCR on the 5' RACE reads and lists one entry per CDR3 protein. The profile covers over 1,500,000 distinct CDR3 sequences, with just under 50% appearing a single time and roughly 2% taken by the ten largest. Sequencing was performed on blood. The receptors were gathered from a woman between 35 and 50 years old in good health. Both conserved end residues are trimmed from each CDR3. Size is stated for part of the rows, as once, few or many counts, or as a class when the clone is expanded.

TRBV27	TRBJ2-7	18	once	ASRKPLGQGATLSSYEQY
TRBV7-2	TRBJ1-1	12	NA	ASSLQGTGLEAF
TRBV6-5	TRBJ2-1	10	NA	ASSFLDREQF
TRBV29-1	TRBJ1-3	13	NA	SVGLGTASGNTIY
TRBV11-2	TRBJ2-7	13	many	ASSAGQGLGYEQY
TRBV27	TRBJ2-3	16	NA	ASSSQPGLGLSTDTQY
TRBV20-1	TRBJ1-2	12	NA	SARDYGGGVGYT
TRBV5-1	TRBJ2-1	13	NA	ASSHAAGGLNEQF
TRBV6-5	TRBJ2-5	13	NA	ASSYWGAREETQY
TRBV7-9	TRBJ1-2	13	NA	ASSNPTGDSKGYT
TRBV15	TRBJ1-5	13	NA	ATSRDQGTGQPQH